This record looks at one T cell receptor (beta chain) sequence and its context. This clone came up a few times. Its specific antigen is unknown. No base-level quality is on record; no much larger clone is a single base apart. The data were taken from a study of blood T cell repertoires in COVID-19 (dated by TCRdb to about 2020). For context, the study as a whole: Samples covering the acute and convalescent phases of COVID-19 were provided by collaborators in the United States, Italy and Spain. The material from the prospective study consisted of cDNA or gDNA derived from T cells, B-cell-depleted T cells, or PBMCs. Subjects who had been exposed to COVID-19, were actively infected with it, or had recovered from it provided the deeply sampled blood TCRbeta repertoires that made up the dataset. The repertoires were released in a freely available public database meant as a resource for research on the immune response to SARS-CoV-2. Samples were obtained from the ongoing ImmuneRACE study (first 160 participants) and from 1,200 or so subjects provided by 6 global collaborators. The sample metadata nearly always contained a de-identified subject ID, COVID-19 status, age in years and sex. Where available, HLA class I and class II types were taken from metadata supplied by the sample provider and were not determined by assay-based typing.

Participants in the prospective study were aged about 18 to 90 years, lived in over 20 United States geographic areas, and enrolled through a virtual design. Cohort assignment in the prospective study relied on participant-reported clinical history from a screening survey and a study questionnaire. Recovered participants in ImmuneRACE Cohort 3 were defined as having two consecutive negative NP/OP PCR tests, clearance from a healthcare professional, or resolution of symptoms. Mobile phlebotomists in the prospective study collected whole blood, serum and a nasopharyngeal or oropharyngeal swab from every participant. Participants in the prospective study had the option to provide additional blood draws and questionnaires over an approximately 2-month period. Before DNA extraction, prospective study blood samples were shipped either frozen or at room temperature. What the research found in general, with its limitations: The quantity of clinical and demographic metadata differed by source and by participant and was supplied without curation.

The immunoSEQ Assay, a bias-controlled multiplex PCR, was used to amplify TCRbeta CDR3 regions from genomic DNA. The authors processed their data as follows. Within the assay, amplification of reference gene primers was used to estimate how many nucleated cells each sample contained. To quantify the absolute abundance of each unique TCRbeta CDR3 rearrangement, sequence reads were collapsed and filtered. For each sample, productive Simpson clonality was calculated as the square root of Simpson's diversity index over productive rearrangements. TCRdb took over this immuneACCESS table, retaining in-frame rearrangements with V and J assigned. Such tables are incomplete; in checked studies, under half of the missing clones stem from an unresolved V gene, and the remainder is unexplained. D and trimming were read from the DNA, whereas the V and J calls and clone size are those reported in that table. Within this sample are fewer than 200,000 clones, with approximately 80% of them counted one time only. The ten most abundant clones make up about 12% of the sample.

The germline ends are 16 bases apart after V is trimmed by 1 base and J by 4 bases. Counted from cysteine to phenylalanine, this CDR3 has 16 amino acids. The only DNA kept is the CDR3, 48 bases in frame from the first base. The germline V gene gives CDR1 as MNHNS and CDR2 as SASEGT. The TCR originated in a man aged 50 or older who had recovered from COVID-19. The rearranged chain carries TRBV6-1 and TRBJ1-1; tentative D gene TRBD1, with 5 bases matching. Sequenced material: PBMCs or T cells enriched from blood (not recorded which). The sequence in DNA is TGTGCCAGCAGTGAAGGAGGAAGGGGCATCTTCACTGAAGCTTTCTTT. This gives the protein CASSEGGRGIFTEAFF.